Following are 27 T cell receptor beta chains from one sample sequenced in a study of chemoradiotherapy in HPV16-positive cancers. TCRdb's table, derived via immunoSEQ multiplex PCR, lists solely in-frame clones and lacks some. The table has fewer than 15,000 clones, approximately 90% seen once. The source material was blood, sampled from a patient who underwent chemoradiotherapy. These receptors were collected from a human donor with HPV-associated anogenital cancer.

The CDR3 loop is CASSLLAGGTDTQYF. DNA for the CDR3: TGTGCCAGCAGCTTACTAGCGGGGGGGACAGATACGCAGTATTTT. The J gene is TRBJ2-3, the V gene TRBV11-2; TRBD2 agrees at 12 bases. This CDR3 is built from 15 residues. Germline V gene data show CDR1 as SGHAT and CDR2 as FQNNGV. V was pared by 2 bases and J by 3 bases, with 0 bases of the junction left unmatched.

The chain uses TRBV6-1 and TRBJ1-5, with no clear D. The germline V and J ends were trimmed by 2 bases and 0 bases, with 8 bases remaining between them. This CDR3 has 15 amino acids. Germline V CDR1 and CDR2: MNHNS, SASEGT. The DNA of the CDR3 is TGTGCCAGCAGTGAACCGGGTATTAGCAATCAGCCCCAGCATTTT. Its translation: CASSEPGISNQPQHF.

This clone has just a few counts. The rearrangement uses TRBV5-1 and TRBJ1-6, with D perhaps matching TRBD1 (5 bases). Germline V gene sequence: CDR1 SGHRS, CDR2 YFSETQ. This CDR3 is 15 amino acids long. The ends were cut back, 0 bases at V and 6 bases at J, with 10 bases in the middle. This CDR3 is CASSLVSGTNSPLHF. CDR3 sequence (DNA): TGCGCCAGCAGCTTGGTGTCAGGGACTAATTCACCCCTCCACTTT.

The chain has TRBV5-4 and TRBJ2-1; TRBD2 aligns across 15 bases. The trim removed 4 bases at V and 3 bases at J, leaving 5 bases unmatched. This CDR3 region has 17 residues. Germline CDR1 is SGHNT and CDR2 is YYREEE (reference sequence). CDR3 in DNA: TGTGCCAGCAGCCAAGGACTAGCGGGGGGGGGCTACAATGAGCAGTTCTTC. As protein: CASSQGLAGGGYNEQFF.

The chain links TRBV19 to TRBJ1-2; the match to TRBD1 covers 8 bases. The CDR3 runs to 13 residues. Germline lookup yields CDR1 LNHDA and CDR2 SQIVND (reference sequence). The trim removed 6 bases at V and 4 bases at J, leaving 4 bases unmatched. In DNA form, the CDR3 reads TGTGCCAGTAGCCACAGGGGGTTCTATGGCTACACCTTC. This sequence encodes CASSHRGFYGYTF. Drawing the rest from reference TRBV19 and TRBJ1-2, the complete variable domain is DGGITQSPKYLFRKEGQNVTLSCEQNLNHDAMYWYRQDPGQGLRLIYYSQIVNDFQKGDIAEGYSVSREKKESFPLTVTSAQKNPTAFYLCASSHRGFYGYTFGSGTRLTVV.

CDR3 sequence reads: CASSFRGNEQFF. The DNA for the CDR3 is TGCGCCAGCAGCTTTAGGGGCAATGAGCAGTTCTTC. The V call is TRBV5-1, the J call TRBJ2-1; possible D gene TRBD1, 5 bases. Germline CDR1 and CDR2: SGHRS and YFSETQ. The CDR3 is 12 amino acids. Deletions cut 2 bases from V and 6 bases from J, with 6 bases between.

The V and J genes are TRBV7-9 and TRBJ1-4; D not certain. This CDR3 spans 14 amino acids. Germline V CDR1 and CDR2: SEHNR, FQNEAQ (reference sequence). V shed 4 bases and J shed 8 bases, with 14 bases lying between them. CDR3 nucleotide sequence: TGTGCCAGCAGCTCCGGCTTACCGGGGGAAAAACTGTTTTTT. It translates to CASSSGLPGEKLFF. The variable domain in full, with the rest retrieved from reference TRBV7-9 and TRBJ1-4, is DTGVSQNPRHKITKRGQNVTFRCDPISEHNRLYWYRQTLGQGPEFLTYFQNEAQLEKSRLLSDRFSAERPKGSFSTLEIQRTEQGDSAMYLCASSSGLPGEKLFFGSGTQLSVL.

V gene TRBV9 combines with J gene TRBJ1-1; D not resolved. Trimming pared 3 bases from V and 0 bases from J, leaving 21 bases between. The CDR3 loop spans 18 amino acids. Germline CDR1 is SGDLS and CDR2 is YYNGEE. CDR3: CASSGPGLGRGMNTEAFF. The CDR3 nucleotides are TGTGCCAGCAGCGGACCGGGCCTCGGTCGGGGTATGAACACTGAAGCTTTCTTT.

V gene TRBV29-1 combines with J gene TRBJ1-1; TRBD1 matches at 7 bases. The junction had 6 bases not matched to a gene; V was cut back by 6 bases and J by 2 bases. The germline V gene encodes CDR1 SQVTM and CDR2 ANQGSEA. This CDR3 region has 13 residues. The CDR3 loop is CSVRTGGNTEAFF. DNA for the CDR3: TGCAGCGTCCGGACAGGCGGTAACACTGAAGCTTTCTTT.

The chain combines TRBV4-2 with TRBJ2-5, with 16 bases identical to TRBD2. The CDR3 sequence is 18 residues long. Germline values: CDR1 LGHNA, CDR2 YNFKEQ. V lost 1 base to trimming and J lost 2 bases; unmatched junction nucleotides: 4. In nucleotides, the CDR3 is TGTGCCAGCAGCCAAGCCGGGACTAGCGGGGGGGGGCAAGAGACCCAGTACTTC. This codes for CASSQAGTSGGGQETQYF.

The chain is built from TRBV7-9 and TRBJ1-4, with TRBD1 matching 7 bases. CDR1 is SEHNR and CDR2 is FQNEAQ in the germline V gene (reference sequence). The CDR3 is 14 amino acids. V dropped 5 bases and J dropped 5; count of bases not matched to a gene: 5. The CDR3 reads CASSTQGLNEKLFF. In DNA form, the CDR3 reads TGTGCCAGCAGCACACAGGGGTTAAATGAAAAACTGTTTTTT.

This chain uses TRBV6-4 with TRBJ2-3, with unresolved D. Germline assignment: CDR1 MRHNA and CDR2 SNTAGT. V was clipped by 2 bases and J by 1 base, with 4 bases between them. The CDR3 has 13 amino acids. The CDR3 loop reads CASSDQRTDTQYF. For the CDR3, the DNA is TGTGCCAGCAGTGACCAGCGCACAGATACGCAGTATTTT.

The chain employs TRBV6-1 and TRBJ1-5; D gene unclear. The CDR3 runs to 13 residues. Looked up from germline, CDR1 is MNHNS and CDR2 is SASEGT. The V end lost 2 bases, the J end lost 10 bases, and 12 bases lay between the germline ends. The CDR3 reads CASSERQVSPQHF. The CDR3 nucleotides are TGTGCCAGCAGTGAACGGCAGGTCTCTCCCCAGCATTTT.

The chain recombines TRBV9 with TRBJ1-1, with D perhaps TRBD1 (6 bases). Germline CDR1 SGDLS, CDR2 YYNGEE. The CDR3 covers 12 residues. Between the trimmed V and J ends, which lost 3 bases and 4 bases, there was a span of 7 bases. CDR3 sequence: CASSEGGTEAFF. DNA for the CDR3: TGTGCCAGCAGCGAAGGGGGCACTGAAGCTTTCTTT.

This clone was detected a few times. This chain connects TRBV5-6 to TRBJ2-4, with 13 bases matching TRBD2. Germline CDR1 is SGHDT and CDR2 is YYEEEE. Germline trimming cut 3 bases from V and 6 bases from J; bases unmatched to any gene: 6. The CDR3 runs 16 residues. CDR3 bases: TGTGCCAGCAGCTCCGGACTAGCGGGGGACTTAAACATTCAGTACTTC. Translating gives CASSSGLAGDLNIQYF.

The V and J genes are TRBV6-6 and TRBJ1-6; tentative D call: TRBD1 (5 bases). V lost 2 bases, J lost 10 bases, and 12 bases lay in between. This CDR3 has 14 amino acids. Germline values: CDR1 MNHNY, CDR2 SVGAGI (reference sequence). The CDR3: CASSYEGVRSPLHF. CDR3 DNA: TGTGCCAGCAGTTACGAAGGGGTACGGTCACCCCTCCACTTT.

CDR3 nucleotide sequence: TGTGCCAGCAGCTTAAGAGGGGCCTCCTACAATGAGCAGTTCTTC. It is translated as CASSLRGASYNEQFF. V and J are TRBV11-3 and TRBJ2-1; D tentatively reads TRBD1 or TRBD2 (5 bases each). This CDR3 is 15 amino acids long. Germline assignment: CDR1 SGHNT and CDR2 YENEEA. Trimming pared 2 bases from V and 0 bases from J, leaving 8 bases between.

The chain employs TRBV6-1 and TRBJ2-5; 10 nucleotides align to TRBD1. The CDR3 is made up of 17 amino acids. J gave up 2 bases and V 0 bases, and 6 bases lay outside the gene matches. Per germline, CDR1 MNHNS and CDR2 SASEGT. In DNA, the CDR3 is TGTGCCAGCAGTGAAGCGAGGGACAGGGGAATTCAAGAGACCCAGTACTTC. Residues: CASSEARDRGIQETQYF.

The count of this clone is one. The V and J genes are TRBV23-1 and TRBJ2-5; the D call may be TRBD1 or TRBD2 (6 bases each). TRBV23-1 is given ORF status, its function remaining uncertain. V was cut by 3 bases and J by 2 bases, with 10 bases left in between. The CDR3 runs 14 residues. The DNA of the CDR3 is TGCGCCAGCAGTCAGAGGGGGGCTCAAGAGACCCAGTACTTC. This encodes CASSQRGAQETQYF.

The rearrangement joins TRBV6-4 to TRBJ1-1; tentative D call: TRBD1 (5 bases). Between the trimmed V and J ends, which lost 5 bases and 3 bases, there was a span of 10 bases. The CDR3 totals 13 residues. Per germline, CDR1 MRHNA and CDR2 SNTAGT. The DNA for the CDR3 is TGTGCCAGCAGTAAGGGGCGGGACACTGAAGCTTTCTTT. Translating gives CASSKGRDTEAFF.

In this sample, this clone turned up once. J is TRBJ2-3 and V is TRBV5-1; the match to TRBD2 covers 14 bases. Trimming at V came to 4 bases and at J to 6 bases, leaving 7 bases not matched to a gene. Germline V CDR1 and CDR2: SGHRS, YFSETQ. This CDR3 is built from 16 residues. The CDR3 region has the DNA TGCGCCAGCAGCCCGGGACTAGCGGGGGCCGCGGATACGCAGTATTTT. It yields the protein CASSPGLAGAADTQYF.

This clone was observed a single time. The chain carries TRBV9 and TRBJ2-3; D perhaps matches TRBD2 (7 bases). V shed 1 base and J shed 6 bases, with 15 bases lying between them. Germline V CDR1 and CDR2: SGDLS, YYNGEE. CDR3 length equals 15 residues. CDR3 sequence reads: CASSVTGGGMDTQYF. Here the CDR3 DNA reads TGTGCCAGCAGCGTAACGGGGGGCGGGATGGATACGCAGTATTTT.

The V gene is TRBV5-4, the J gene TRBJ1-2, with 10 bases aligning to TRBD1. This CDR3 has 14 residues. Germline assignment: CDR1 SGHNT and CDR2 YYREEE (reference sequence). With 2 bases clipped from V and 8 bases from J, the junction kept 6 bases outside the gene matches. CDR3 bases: TGTGCCAGCAGCTTAGACAGGGGGCAGGGAGGCTACACCTTC. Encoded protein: CASSLDRGQGGYTF.

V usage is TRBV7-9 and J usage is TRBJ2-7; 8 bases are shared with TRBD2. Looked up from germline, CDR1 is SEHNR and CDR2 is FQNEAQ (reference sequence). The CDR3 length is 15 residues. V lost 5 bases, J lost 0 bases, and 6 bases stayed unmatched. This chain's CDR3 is CASSSTGTSSYEQYF. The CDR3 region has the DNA TGTGCCAGCAGCAGTACCGGGACTAGCTCCTACGAGCAGTACTTC.

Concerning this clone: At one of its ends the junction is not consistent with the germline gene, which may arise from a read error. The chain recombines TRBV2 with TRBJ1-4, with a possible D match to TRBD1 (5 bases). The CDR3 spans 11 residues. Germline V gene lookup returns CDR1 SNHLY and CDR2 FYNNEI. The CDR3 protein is CAGRVSEKLFF. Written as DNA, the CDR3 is TGTGCCGGCAGGGTTAGCGAAAAACTGTTTTTT.

The chain's CDR3 is CASSLGLARSDTQYF. The DNA for the CDR3 is TGCGCCAGCAGCCTGGGACTAGCGAGGTCAGATACGCAGTATTTT. This sequence joins TRBV5-1 and TRBJ2-3; 10 nucleotides agree with TRBD2. V trimming: 4 bases; J trimming: 4 bases; junction bases outside the gene matches: 6. The CDR3 totals 15 residues. Per germline, CDR1 SGHRS and CDR2 YFSETQ.

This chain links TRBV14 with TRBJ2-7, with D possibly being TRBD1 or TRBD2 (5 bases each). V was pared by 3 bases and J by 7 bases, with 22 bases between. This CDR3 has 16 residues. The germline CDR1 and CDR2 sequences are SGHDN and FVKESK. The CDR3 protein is CASSQRLGVLIGEQYF. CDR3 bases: TGTGCCAGCAGCCAGCGACTGGGGGTGTTAATAGGGGAGCAGTACTTC.